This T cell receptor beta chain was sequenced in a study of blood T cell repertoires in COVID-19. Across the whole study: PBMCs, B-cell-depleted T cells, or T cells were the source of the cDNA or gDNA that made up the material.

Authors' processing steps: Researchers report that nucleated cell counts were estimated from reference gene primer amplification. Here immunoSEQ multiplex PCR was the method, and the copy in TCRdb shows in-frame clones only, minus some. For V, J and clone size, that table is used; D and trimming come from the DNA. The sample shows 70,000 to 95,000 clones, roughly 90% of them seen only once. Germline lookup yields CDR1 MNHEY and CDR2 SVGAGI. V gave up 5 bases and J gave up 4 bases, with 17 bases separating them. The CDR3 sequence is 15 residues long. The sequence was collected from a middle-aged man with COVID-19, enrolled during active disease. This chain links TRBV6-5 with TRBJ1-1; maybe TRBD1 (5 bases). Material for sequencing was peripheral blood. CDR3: CASSPSSTGGTEAFF. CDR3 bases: TGTGCCAGCAGTCCCTCGAGCACAGGCGGCACTGAAGCTTTCTTT.